These 6 T cell receptor beta chains were sequenced from one sample in a study of blood T cell repertoires in COVID-19. Data came from immunoSEQ multiplex PCR; TCRdb stores just in-frame clones and leaves some out. This table has approximately 160,000 clones, around four fifths appearing once. The source material was PBMCs or T cells enriched from blood (not recorded which). The receptors were gathered from a woman aged 50 to 60 in a cohort exposed to, infected with or recovered from COVID-19 (not recorded which).

The CDR3 protein is CASSVGGTGNQPQHF. As DNA, the CDR3 is TGTGCCAGCAGCGTAGGGGGGACAGGGAATCAGCCCCAGCATTTT. The rearrangement joins TRBV9 to TRBJ1-5, with TRBD1 matching 9 bases. The CDR3 runs 15 residues. The germline CDR1 and CDR2 sequences are SGDLS and YYNGEE. Trimming cost V 0 bases and J 4 bases; bases outside gene matches: 2. The variable domain in full, with the rest retrieved from reference TRBV9 and TRBJ1-5, is DSGVTQTPKHLITATGQRVTLRCSPRSGDLSVYWYQQSLDQGLQFLIQYYNGEERAKGNILERFSAQQFPDLHSELNLSSLELGDSALYFCASSVGGTGNQPQHFGDGTRLSIL.

This chain links TRBV5-1 with TRBJ2-7; 7 positions agree with TRBD1. CDR1 is SGHRS and CDR2 is YFSETQ in the germline V gene. The CDR3 has 15 amino acids. J was trimmed by 3 bases and V by 2 bases; bases with no gene match: 8. The CDR3 nucleotides read TGCGCCAGCAGCTTAGATTACGACAGGGTCTACGAGCAGTACTTC. Its protein product is CASSLDYDRVYEQYF.

The V gene is TRBV28, the J gene TRBJ2-7, with 9 bases identical to TRBD1. This CDR3 region has 15 residues. CDR1 and CDR2 (germline): MDHEN, SYDVKM. With 8 bases clipped from V and 4 bases from J, the junction kept 12 bases outside the gene matches. CDR3 in DNA: TGTGCCAGCCTTTTAGGGGGGACAGGGCTGTACGAGCAGTACTTC. This encodes CASLLGGTGLYEQYF.

CDR3 loop: CASSEAGWRTSGNTLSYEQYF. CDR3 nucleotide sequence: TGTGCCAGCAGTGAAGCGGGGTGGAGAACGAGCGGGAATACATTATCCTACGAGCAGTACTTC. J is TRBJ2-7 and V is TRBV6-1; TRBD2 agrees at 7 bases. Germline assignment: CDR1 MNHNS and CDR2 SASEGT. The junction had 21 bases not matched to a gene; V was cut back by 0 bases and J by 1 base. This CDR3 comprises 21 residues.

V gene TRBV28 combines with J gene TRBJ1-5; D may be TRBD1 (5 bases). CDR1 MDHEN and CDR2 SYDVKM come from the germline V gene. The CDR3 is 13 residues long. V was clipped by 5 bases and J by 3 bases, with 8 bases between them. The CDR3 loop reads CASSRQPNQPQHF. The CDR3 DNA reads as TGTGCCAGCAGTAGACAGCCCAATCAGCCCCAGCATTTT.

The chain combines TRBV28 with TRBJ2-7, with TRBD2 matching 7 bases. The CDR3 has 14 amino acids. V shed 6 bases, J shed 3 bases, and the junction held 8 bases outside the gene matches. The V gene's germline CDR1 is MDHEN and CDR2 SYDVKM. In nucleotides, the CDR3 is TGTGCCAGCAGCCGAGCGGGGACCCTCTACGAGCAGTACTTC. Translating gives CASSRAGTLYEQYF.